Given below is one T cell receptor beta chain in context. What it binds is unknown. The sample originates from a study of PD-1 blockade in classical Hodgkin lymphoma. The study, taken as a whole, reports: A significant rise in TCR diversity by C4D1 was seen for CD4+ but not CD8+ cells. After ASCT, patients who started nivolumab under 1 year later were excluded.

Data came from immunoSEQ multiplex PCR; TCRdb stores just in-frame clones and leaves some out. The sample contains tens of thousands of clones, around 73% of which appear only once. Each of the patients experienced relapse following autologous stem cell transplantation, and their brentuximab vedotin exposure differed. Germline CDR1 and CDR2: MNHNY and SVGAGI (reference sequence). The CDR3 spans 16 residues. Trimming cost V 2 bases and J 0 bases; bases outside gene matches: 1. Sequencing was performed on peripheral blood mononuclear cells (PBMCs), taken before the second cycle of nivolumab. This chain uses TRBV6-6 with TRBJ2-2; 9 bases are a match to TRBD2. This sequence was found in a human donor with classical Hodgkin lymphoma. The DNA of the CDR3 is TGTGCCAGCAGTTACCCTAGCGGGACGAACACCGGGGAGCTGTTTTTT. It translates to CASSYPSGTNTGELFF.